The entry that follows covers one T cell receptor (beta chain) sequence. The target of this receptor is not known. There are no base qualities to consult, and no much larger clone falls within one base. This sample was taken from a study of T cell responses to AZD1222 COVID-19 vaccine (dated by TCRdb to the early 2020s). With respect to the entire study: A total of 230 to 250 trial participants underwent TCR sequencing, of whom around 210 had received two doses of AZD1222 and about 25 had received two doses of the MenACWY control vaccine. Trial participants were enrolled by age into subgroups of 18-55, 56-69 and 70-plus years, and around 150, 29 and 61 TCR-sequenced participants, respectively, were included in these subgroups.

CDR1 is given as LGHDT and CDR2 as YNNKEL, both from the germline V gene (reference sequence). The CDR3 covers 14 residues, taking in both the cysteine and the phenylalanine. Only the CDR3 portion is preserved as DNA: 42 bases, with reading frame beginning at the first base. V is clipped by 8 bases and J by 3 bases, and the sequence between their germline boundaries is 13 bases long. The CDR3 regions of human TCRbeta chains were analyzed by immunosequencing. The original methods were these. Repertoire TCRs were checked for matches against a reference library of SARS-CoV-2-specific TCRs that had been generated using the MIRA antigen-specificity platform. Breadth was defined as the fraction of unique TCRs that were SARS-CoV-2-associated, and depth was defined as the fraction of total T cells that were SARS-CoV-2-associated. Using the MIRA data, each spike-specific TCR was assigned both to the spike region to which the TCR was reactive and to a CD4 or CD8 class. Log10-transformed breadth and depth values were compared by one-way ANOVA with Sidak's multiple comparisons tests. TCRdb carries this immuneACCESS record with in-frame sequences only. Its versions omit some clonotypes, under half of them owing to an unresolved V gene in the studies checked, with the rest unexplained. That table furnishes V, J and clone size, whereas the DNA furnished D and trimming. This sample has over 110,000 clones in its table, and 90% to 95% of those were observed once. The ten largest clones capture less than 15% of the sample.

What the authors observed across the whole study: After two AZD1222 doses, spike-specific TCR breadth and depth were significantly higher than at day 0 and than in MenACWY recipients. The whole spike protein was spanned by vaccine-associated CD4 TCRs, and dominant responses were seen in regions 160-218 and 743-854. Conclusions about previously exposed vaccinees were limited because only six AZD1222 recipients were SARS-CoV-2 seropositive at baseline. In the small 56-69-year group, the increase in depth fell short of significance, most likely because of low power. Most participants were white British and females outnumbered males, and the authors suggested that clonal diversity may have been underestimated. Epitopes outside the regions mutated in the B.1.351 and B.1.1.7 variants were reportedly recognized by nearly half of the unique spike-specific TCRs. Because no samples from the day 14 peak response were available, repertoires could be characterized only after the peak T cell response.

Per the publication, the time point label means: sample from adult after SARS-CoV-2 infection, after symptom onset. A couple of convalescent COVID-19 patients, sampled after symptom onset from adults with prior SARS-CoV-2 infection, were also TCR-sequenced for comparison. Recombination connected TRBV3-1 (or the pseudogene TRBV3-2) to TRBJ1-4; the D gene is perhaps TRBD1, on 5 matching bases. This receptor was identified in an adult who had recovered from COVID-19. The specimen was peripheral blood, collected after recovery from COVID-19. The CDR3 loop reads CASVARGPNEKLFF. The nucleotide sequence is TGTGCCAGCGTCGCGAGGGGACCTAATGAAAAACTGTTTTTT.